These 20 T cell receptor beta chains came from one sample sequenced in a study of T-cell memory formation after mild COVID-19 (dated by TCRdb to about 2021). The library relied on 5' RACE. The reads were generated on an Illumina NovaSeq 6000. The public sequencing data were trimmed at Q25 with fastp and processed into clonotypes with MiXCR by TCRdb, which kept only in-frame beta chains. Each entry is one CDR3 protein sequence, shown with its most common DNA and genes. The sample profile shows 300,000 or so distinct CDR3 sequences; around 15% of them were found once. The ten most abundant clones make up roughly 23% of the sample. Sequenced input: PBMCs or a T cell subset sorted from them (not recorded which). The receptors derive from a man aged 18-30 years who had mild COVID-19 (a few samples of this study predate the infection). The sample titles of this study are shuffled in the database, so cell type and time point are left out; the donor was told from shared clones.

This chain links TRBV7-3 with TRBJ2-2, with TRBD1 matching 7 bases. V lost 5 bases, J lost 6 bases, and 6 bases stayed unmatched. This CDR3 spans 14 amino acids. Germline assignment: CDR1 SGHTA and CDR2 FQGTGA. The DNA for the CDR3 is TGTGCCAGCAGCCAAACAGGGGCGTCCGGGGAGCTGTTTTTT. Its translation: CASSQTGASGELFF.

The chain carries TRBV4-1 and TRBJ2-1, with 11 positions matching TRBD1. The germline CDR1 and CDR2 sequences are MGHRA and YSYEKL. V was clipped by 4 bases and J by 8 bases; unmatched bases: 7. There are 15 residues in the CDR3. CDR3: CASSRPGQGGDEQFF. Written as DNA, the CDR3 is TGCGCCAGCAGCCGCCCGGGACAGGGGGGGGATGAGCAGTTCTTC.

This clonotype was recorded a few times. This chain uses TRBV20-1 with TRBJ2-7, with D perhaps matching TRBD2 (7 bases). Germline CDR1 DFQATT, CDR2 SNEGSKA (reference sequence). Trimming left V 5 bases short and J 7 bases short, with 18 bases between. CDR3 length: 13 amino acids. The CDR3 protein is CSAHPGGAEEQYF. CDR3 in DNA: TGCAGTGCTCACCCGGGGGGCGCGGAGGAGCAGTACTTC.

This chain links TRBV10-3 with TRBJ2-2, with 10 bases lining up with TRBD2. Germline V lookup: CDR1 ENHRY, CDR2 SYGVKD. This CDR3 contains 15 residues. V dropped 4 bases and J dropped 3; count of bases not matched to a gene: 2. CDR3 sequence (DNA): TGTGCCATCAGTGGGCTAGCGGGGGACACCGGGGAGCTGTTTTTT. It encodes CAISGLAGDTGELFF.

This clonotype turned up a few times. The CDR3 bases are TGTGCCCTTCCGCTGGGCTCACCCCTCCACTTT. Translated: CALPLGSPLHF. This chain joins TRBV6-5 and TRBJ1-6; D not certain. V gave up 11 bases and J gave up 10 bases, with 12 bases separating them. Germline lookup yields CDR1 MNHEY and CDR2 SVGAGI. The CDR3 covers 11 residues.

This clonotype has just a few counts. The rearrangement links TRBV28 to TRBJ1-2; TRBD1 aligns across 8 bases. The germline V gene encodes CDR1 MDHEN and CDR2 SYDVKM. The CDR3 consists of 14 residues. Germline trimming cut 7 bases from V and 8 bases from J; bases unmatched to any gene: 12. CDR3 sequence reads: CASTTQGARVGYTF. The CDR3 nucleotides are TGTGCCAGCACCACTCAGGGGGCAAGAGTGGGCTACACCTTC.

This clonotype came up a few times. The J gene is TRBJ2-1, the V gene TRBV9; 10 bases agree with TRBD2. Germline V lookup: CDR1 SGDLS, CDR2 YYNGEE. Trimming cost V 3 bases and J 10 bases; bases outside gene matches: 16. The CDR3 has 17 residues. This CDR3 is CASSAPRGSGGRREQFF. DNA for the CDR3: TGTGCCAGCAGCGCCCCGAGGGGTAGCGGGGGGCGTAGGGAGCAGTTCTTC.

This clonotype was detected a few times. The genes are TRBV10-3 and TRBJ2-1, with a tentative D call TRBD2 (6 bases). This CDR3 has 11 amino acids. V was clipped by 6 bases and J by 6 bases, with 6 bases between them. Looked up from germline, CDR1 is ENHRY and CDR2 is SYGVKD. The CDR3 coding sequence is TGTGCCATCAGGGGAGGCAATGAGCAGTTCTTC. Protein product: CAIRGGNEQFF.

The chain carries TRBV25-1 and TRBJ1-5, with D uncertain. Per germline, CDR1 MGHDK and CDR2 SYGVNS. Trimming stripped 10 bases from V and 3 bases from J, with 4 bases between. The CDR3 is made up of 10 amino acids. The CDR3 is CAKDNQPQHF. The DNA of the CDR3 is TGTGCCAAGGACAATCAGCCCCAGCATTTT.

The genes are TRBV10-3 and TRBJ1-5; TRBD1 aligns across 9 bases. Germline CDR1 reads ENHRY; CDR2 reads SYGVKD. V dropped 5 bases and J dropped 0; count of bases not matched to a gene: 2. This CDR3 is 15 amino acids long. CDR3 nucleotides: TGTGCCATCAGTCGGACAGGGGATAGCAATCAGCCCCAGCATTTT. Residues: CAISRTGDSNQPQHF.

The CDR3 nucleotides read TGCGCCAGCAGAACGGGGCTTTCGGGGTCAGATACGCAGTATTTT. This codes for CASRTGLSGSDTQYF. V and J are TRBV5-1 and TRBJ2-3; TRBD1 or TRBD2 may be the D gene (5 bases each). The length of the CDR3 is 15 residues. V was clipped by 5 bases and J by 4 bases, with 17 bases between them. Germline CDR1 SGHRS, CDR2 YFSETQ.

This chain connects TRBV6-2 or TRBV6-3 to TRBJ2-1, with TRBD1 as a possible D gene (7 bases). V lost 8 bases to trimming and J lost 9 bases, with 20 bases between them. The CDR3 runs 14 residues. Germline CDR1 reads MNHEY; CDR2 reads SVGEGT. The CDR3 bases are TGTGCCAGCCGGTATACGGAGGGGGCAGTTGAGCAGTTCTTC. Its translation is CASRYTEGAVEQFF.

This chain uses TRBV6-5 with TRBJ2-7, with 10 positions matching TRBD1. Germline CDR1 reads MNHEY; CDR2 reads SVGAGI. CDR3 length: 15 residues. After removal of 6 bases from V and 5 bases from J, the junction contained 10 bases not matched to a gene. CDR3 in amino acids: CASSSSGTGVHEQYV. DNA of the CDR3: TGTGCCAGCAGCTCATCGGGGACAGGGGTCCACGAGCAGTACGTC.

CDR3 DNA: TGTGCCAGCAGCCCCGAGCTAGCGGGGGCCTACGAGCAGTACTTC. Translating it yields CASSPELAGAYEQYF. The chain employs TRBV7-8 and TRBJ2-7, with 10 nucleotides matching TRBD2. The CDR3 has 15 amino acids. Germline V gene data show CDR1 as SGHVS and CDR2 as FQNEAQ. V was clipped by 5 bases and J by 2 bases; unmatched bases: 6.

The sample holds many counts of this clonotype. The chain recombines TRBV7-2 with TRBJ2-1; tentatively, D is TRBD2 (5 bases). The CDR3 totals 13 residues. Trimming cost V 5 bases and J 2 bases, with 7 bases left between them. Germline lookup yields CDR1 SGHTA and CDR2 FQGNSA. The CDR3 bases are TGTGCCAGCAGCCTCGGGGCCTACAATGAGCAGTTCTTC. Translation gives CASSLGAYNEQFF.

V and J are TRBV5-1 and TRBJ2-3; D is possibly TRBD2 (6 bases). Trimming stripped 0 bases from V and 2 bases from J, with 13 bases between. The CDR3 spans 16 residues. Germline V gives CDR1 SGHRS, CDR2 YFSETQ. CDR3 DNA: TGCGCCAGCAGCTTGGCCGGGGGTGGCGACACAGATACGCAGTATTTT. Translated: CASSLAGGGDTDTQYF.

This clonotype was recorded at least ten times. This sequence joins TRBV28 and TRBJ1-2; no reliable D call. This CDR3 is 15 amino acids long. With 2 bases removed from V and 3 bases from J, the gap between germline ends came to 13 bases. CDR1 and CDR2 (germline): MDHEN, SYDVKM. The CDR3: CASSLGPEGHYGYTF. CDR3 coding DNA: TGTGCCAGCAGTTTAGGCCCCGAGGGTCACTATGGCTACACCTTC.

The J gene is TRBJ2-3, the V gene TRBV14; D is unresolved. This CDR3 is built from 12 residues. The germline V gene encodes CDR1 SGHDN and CDR2 FVKESK. Trimming shortened V by 0 bases and J by 7 bases, and 5 bases separated the two germline ends. DNA of the CDR3: TGTGCCAGCAGCCAAGAACCCCATACGCAGTATTTT. Translated: CASSQEPHTQYF.

This clonotype occurred a few times. The chain links TRBV5-1 to TRBJ2-7; 7 nucleotides agree with TRBD1. Germline CDR1 reads SGHRS; CDR2 reads YFSETQ. The junction had 6 bases not matched to a gene; V was cut back by 3 bases and J by 3 bases. The CDR3 is 14 residues long. The CDR3 loop is CASSSFAGGYEQYV. CDR3 nucleotide sequence: TGCGCCAGCAGCTCCTTCGCAGGGGGCTACGAGCAGTACGTC.

The table lists this clonotype with a few counts. V usage is TRBV3-1 and J usage is TRBJ1-5, with D perhaps TRBD1 (5 bases). The germline V gene encodes CDR1 LGHDT and CDR2 YNNKEL (reference sequence). The CDR3 is made up of 12 amino acids. V was trimmed by 1 base and J by 8 bases, leaving 6 bases between them. The chain's CDR3 is CASSQGGEPQHF. For the CDR3, the DNA is TGTGCCAGCAGCCAAGGGGGGGAGCCCCAGCATTTT.